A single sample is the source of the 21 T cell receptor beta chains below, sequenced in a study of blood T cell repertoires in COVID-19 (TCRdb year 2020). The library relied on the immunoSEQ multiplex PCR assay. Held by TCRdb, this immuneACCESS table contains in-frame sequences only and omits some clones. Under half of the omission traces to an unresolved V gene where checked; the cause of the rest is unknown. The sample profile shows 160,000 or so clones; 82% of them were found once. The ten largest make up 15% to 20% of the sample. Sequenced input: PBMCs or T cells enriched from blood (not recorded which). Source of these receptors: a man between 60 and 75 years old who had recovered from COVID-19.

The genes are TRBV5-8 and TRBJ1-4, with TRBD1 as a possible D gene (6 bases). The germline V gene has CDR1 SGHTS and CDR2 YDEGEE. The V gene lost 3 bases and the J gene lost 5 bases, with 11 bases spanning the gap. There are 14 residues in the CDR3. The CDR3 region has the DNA TGTGCCAGCAGCTCAGGACAGCTGAATGAAAAACTGTTTTTT. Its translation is CASSSGQLNEKLFF.

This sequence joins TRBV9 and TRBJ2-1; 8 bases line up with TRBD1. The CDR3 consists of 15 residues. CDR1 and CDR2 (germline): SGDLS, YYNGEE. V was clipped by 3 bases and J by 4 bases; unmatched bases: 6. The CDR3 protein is CASSARTGNYNEQFF. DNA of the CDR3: TGTGCCAGCAGCGCCCGGACAGGGAATTACAATGAGCAGTTCTTC.

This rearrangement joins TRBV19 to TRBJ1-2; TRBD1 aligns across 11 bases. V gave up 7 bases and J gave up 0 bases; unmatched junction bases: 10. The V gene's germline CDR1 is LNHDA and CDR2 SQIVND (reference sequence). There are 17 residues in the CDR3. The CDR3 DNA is TGTGCCAGTACCTCGAAGGACAGGGGGCCTTCTAACTATGGCTACACCTTC. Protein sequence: CASTSKDRGPSNYGYTF.

The CDR3 region is CASSPRDNEQFF. CDR3 DNA sequence: TGTGCCAGCTCACCACGCGACAATGAGCAGTTCTTC. V is TRBV18 and J is TRBJ2-1; unclear D gene. This CDR3 is built from 12 residues. V lost 1 base, J lost 5 bases, and 3 bases lay in between. The germline gives CDR1 KGHSH, CDR2 LQKENI. Complete variable domain (other parts from reference TRBV18 and TRBJ2-1): NAGVMQNPRHLVRRRGQEARLRCSPMKGHSHVYWYRQLPEEGLKFMVYLQKENIIDESGMPKERFSAEFPKEGPSILRIQQVVRGDSAAYFCASSPRDNEQFFGPGTRLTVL.

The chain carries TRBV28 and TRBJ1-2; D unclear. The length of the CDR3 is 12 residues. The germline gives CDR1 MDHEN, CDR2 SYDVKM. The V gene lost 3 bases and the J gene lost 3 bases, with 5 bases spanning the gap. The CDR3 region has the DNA TGTGCCAGCAGTTTTACAGACTATGGCTACACCTTC. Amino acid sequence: CASSFTDYGYTF.

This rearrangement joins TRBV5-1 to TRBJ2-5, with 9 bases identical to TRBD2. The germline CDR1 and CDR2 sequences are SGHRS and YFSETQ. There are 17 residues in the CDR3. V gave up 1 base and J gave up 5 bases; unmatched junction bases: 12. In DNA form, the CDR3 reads TGCGCCAGCAGCTTGTATCCCCCTGGCGGGGGGGCGGAGACCCAGTACTTC. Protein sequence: CASSLYPPGGGAETQYF.

The CDR3 protein is CASSLGGGITYEQYF. The CDR3 coding sequence is TGTGCCAGCAGCTTGGGAGGGGGTATAACCTACGAGCAGTACTTC. V usage is TRBV5-6 and J usage is TRBJ2-7; the D gene is possibly TRBD1 (6 bases). CDR3 length: 15 amino acids. The V end lost 0 bases, the J end lost 2 bases, and 12 bases lay between the germline ends. Per the germline V gene, CDR1 is SGHDT and CDR2 is YYEEEE.

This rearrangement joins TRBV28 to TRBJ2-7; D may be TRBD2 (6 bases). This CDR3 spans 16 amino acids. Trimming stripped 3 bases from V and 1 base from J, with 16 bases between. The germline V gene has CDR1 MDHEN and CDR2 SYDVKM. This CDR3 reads CASSFRGLLRSYEQYF. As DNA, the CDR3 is TGTGCCAGCAGTTTCCGGGGACTCCTTAGGTCCTACGAGCAGTACTTC.

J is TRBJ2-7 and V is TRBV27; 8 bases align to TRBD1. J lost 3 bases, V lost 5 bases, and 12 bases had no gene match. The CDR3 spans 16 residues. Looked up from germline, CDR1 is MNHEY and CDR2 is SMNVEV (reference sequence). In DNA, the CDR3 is TGTGCCAGCAGTCCATTCGGACAGGGTGATTACTACGAGCAGTACTTC. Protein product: CASSPFGQGDYYEQYF.

The CDR3 DNA follows: TGCGCCAGCAGCTTGGACAGGGGGATTGGCTACACCTTC. Its protein is CASSLDRGIGYTF. V gene TRBV5-1 combines with J gene TRBJ1-2; TRBD1 aligns across 8 bases. V gave up 0 bases and J gave up 7 bases; unmatched junction bases: 2. Per the germline V gene, CDR1 is SGHRS and CDR2 is YFSETQ. This CDR3 has 13 residues.

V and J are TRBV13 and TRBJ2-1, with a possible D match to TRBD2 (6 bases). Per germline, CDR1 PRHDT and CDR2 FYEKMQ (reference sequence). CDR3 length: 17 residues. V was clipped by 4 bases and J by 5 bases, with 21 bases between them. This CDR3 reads CASSSYGTPLFNNEQFF. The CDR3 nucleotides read TGTGCCAGCAGCTCCTACGGGACTCCGCTTTTTAACAATGAGCAGTTCTTC. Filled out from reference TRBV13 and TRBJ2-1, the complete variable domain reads AAGVIQSPRHLIKEKRETATLKCYPIPRHDTVYWYQQGPGQDPQFLISFYEKMQSDKGSIPDRFSAQQFSDYHSELNMSSLELGDSALYFCASSSYGTPLFNNEQFFGPGTRLTVL.

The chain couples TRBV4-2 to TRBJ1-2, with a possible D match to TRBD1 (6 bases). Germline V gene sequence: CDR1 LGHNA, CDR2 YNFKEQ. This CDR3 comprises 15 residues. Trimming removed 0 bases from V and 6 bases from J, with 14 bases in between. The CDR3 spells CASSQDHGTTDGYTF. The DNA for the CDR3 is TGTGCCAGCAGCCAAGATCACGGGACAACCGATGGCTACACCTTC.

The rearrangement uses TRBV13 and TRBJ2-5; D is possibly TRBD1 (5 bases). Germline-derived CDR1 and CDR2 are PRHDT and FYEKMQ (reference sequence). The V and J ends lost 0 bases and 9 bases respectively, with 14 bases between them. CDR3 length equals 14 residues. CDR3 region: CASSLGGQGKAQYF. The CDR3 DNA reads TGTGCCAGCAGCTTAGGTGGGCAGGGAAAAGCCCAGTACTTC. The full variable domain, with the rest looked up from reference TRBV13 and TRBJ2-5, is AAGVIQSPRHLIKEKRETATLKCYPIPRHDTVYWYQQGPGQDPQFLISFYEKMQSDKGSIPDRFSAQQFSDYHSELNMSSLELGDSALYFCASSLGGQGKAQYFGPGTRLLVL.

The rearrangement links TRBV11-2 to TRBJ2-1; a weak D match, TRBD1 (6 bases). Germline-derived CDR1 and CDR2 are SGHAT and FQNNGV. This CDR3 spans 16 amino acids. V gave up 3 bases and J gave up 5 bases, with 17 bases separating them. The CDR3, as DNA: TGTGCCAGCAGCTTCCTGCTCCGGGACACTAACAATGAGCAGTTCTTC. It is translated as CASSFLLRDTNNEQFF.

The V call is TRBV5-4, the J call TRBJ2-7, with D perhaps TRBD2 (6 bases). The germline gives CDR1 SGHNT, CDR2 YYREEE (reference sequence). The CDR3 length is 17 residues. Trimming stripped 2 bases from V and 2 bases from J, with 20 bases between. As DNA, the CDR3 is TGTGCCAGCAGCTTCTTTTCCGGCGGGATTCAGACCTACGAGCAGTACTTC. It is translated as CASSFFSGGIQTYEQYF.

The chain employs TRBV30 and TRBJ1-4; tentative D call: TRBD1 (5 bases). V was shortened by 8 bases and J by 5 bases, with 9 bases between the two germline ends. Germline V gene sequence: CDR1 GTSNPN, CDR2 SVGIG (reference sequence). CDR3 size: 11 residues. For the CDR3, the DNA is TGTGCCGGGGCAGGGAATGAAAAACTGTTTTTT. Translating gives CAGAGNEKLFF.

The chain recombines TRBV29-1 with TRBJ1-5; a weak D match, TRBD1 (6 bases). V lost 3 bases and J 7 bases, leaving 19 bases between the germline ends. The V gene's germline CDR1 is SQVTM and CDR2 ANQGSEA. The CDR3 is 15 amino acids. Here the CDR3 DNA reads TGCAGCGTTGAGGCGACAGGTCACCCGGGACAGCCCCAGCATTTT. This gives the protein CSVEATGHPGQPQHF.

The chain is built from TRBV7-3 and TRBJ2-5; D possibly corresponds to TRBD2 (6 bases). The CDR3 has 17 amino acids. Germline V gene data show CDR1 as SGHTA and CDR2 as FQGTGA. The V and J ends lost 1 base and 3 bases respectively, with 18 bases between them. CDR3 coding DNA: TGTGCCAGCAGCTTAAGTCATGGGGGAGGTAGCGAAGAGACCCAGTACTTC. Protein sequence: CASSLSHGGGSEETQYF.

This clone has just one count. CDR3 residues: CASSVTPLGASTDTQYF. In nucleotides, the CDR3 is TGCGCCAGCAGCGTCACCCCTCTGGGGGCTAGCACAGATACGCAGTATTTT. The V call is TRBV4-1, the J call TRBJ2-3; TRBD1 might be the D (6 bases). Germline V gene sequence: CDR1 MGHRA, CDR2 YSYEKL. The CDR3 is 17 residues long. The V and J ends lost 5 bases and 0 bases respectively, with 18 bases between them.

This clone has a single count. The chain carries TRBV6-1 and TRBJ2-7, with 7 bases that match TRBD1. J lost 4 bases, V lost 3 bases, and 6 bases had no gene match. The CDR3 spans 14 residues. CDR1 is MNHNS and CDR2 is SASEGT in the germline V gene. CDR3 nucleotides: TGTGCCAGCAGTGACCGGGACAGTTTTTACGAGCAGTACTTC. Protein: CASSDRDSFYEQYF.

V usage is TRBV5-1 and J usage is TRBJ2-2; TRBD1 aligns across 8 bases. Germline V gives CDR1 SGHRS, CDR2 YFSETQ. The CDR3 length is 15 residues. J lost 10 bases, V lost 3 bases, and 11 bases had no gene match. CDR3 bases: TGCGCCAGCAGCTCGCTGCAGGGGGCGTCCCAGGAGCTGTTTTTT. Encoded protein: CASSSLQGASQELFF.